This T cell receptor (beta chain) was found in a study of blood T cells in healthy people across ages. Notes on the study in general: Older age went with lower TCR beta diversity per million T cells, in a roughly linear way. Estimates based on one million T cells were treated as lower bounds.

Then a second PCR, running about 6 to 12 cycles, was carried out with a sample-barcoded 5' primer and a J-beta primer mix. TCRdb called the 5' RACE reads again in MiXCR, with one record for every CDR3 protein. The data show about 770,000 distinct CDR3 sequences, roughly 44% seen once. This CDR3 region has 12 residues. CDR1 is SGHRS and CDR2 is YFSETQ in the germline V gene. Trimming removed 4 bases at V and 11 bases at J, with 15 bases between. In regard to this clonotype: Antigen unknown. A read error is possible here, since a much larger clone lies one base away.

The individuals who served as donors were healthy Caucasians living in Russia, aged about 6 to 90. Every sample had a minimum of 7 million PBMCs isolated. The gene calls are TRBV5-1 and TRBJ2-5; no clear D gene. What was sequenced was blood. The TCR sequence derives from a man aged 55 to 69 in good health. CDR3 in amino acids: CASSTSNNEQYF. In nucleotides, the CDR3 is TGCGCCAGCAGCACCTCAAACAATGAGCAGTACTTC.